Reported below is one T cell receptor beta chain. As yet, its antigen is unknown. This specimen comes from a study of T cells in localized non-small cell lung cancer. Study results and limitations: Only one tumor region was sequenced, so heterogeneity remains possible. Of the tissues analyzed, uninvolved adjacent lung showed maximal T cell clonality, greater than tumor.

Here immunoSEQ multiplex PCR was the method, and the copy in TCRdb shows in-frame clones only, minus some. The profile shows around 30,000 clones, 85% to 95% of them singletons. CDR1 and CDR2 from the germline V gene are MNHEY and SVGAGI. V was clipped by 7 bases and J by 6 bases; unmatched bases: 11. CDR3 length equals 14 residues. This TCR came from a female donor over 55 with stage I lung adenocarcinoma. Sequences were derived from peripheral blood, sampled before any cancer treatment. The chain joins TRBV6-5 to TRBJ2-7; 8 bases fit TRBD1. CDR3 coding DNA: TGTGCCAGCATGAGGACAGGGTTAGGGTTCGAGCAGTACTTC. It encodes CASMRTGLGFEQYF.